The 17 T cell receptor beta chains reported below all come from one sample, sequenced in a study of OX40 agonist ivuxolimab in advanced cancers. Clones were sequenced by immunoSEQ multiplex PCR, and TCRdb holds only the in-frame ones, with some missing. The top ten clones hold 2.4% of a sample with over 55,000 clones, 75% to 85% of them seen once. Sequencing was performed on CD4+ or CD8+ T cells sorted from blood, taken in a trial of the OX40 agonist ivuxolimab. These receptors came from an adult with an advanced solid tumor such as melanoma, head and neck, liver or kidney cancer.

This chain links TRBV19 with TRBJ1-4, with 7 nucleotides matching TRBD1. Germline loops: CDR1 LNHDA, CDR2 SQIVND (reference sequence). This CDR3 is 15 amino acids long. Germline trimming cut 3 bases from V and 6 bases from J; bases unmatched to any gene: 7. Written as DNA, the CDR3 is TGTGCCAGTAGTATGACAGGGAGGGGTGATGAAAAACTGTTTTTT. It specifies CASSMTGRGDEKLFF. The full variable domain, in which reference TRBV19 and TRBJ1-4 provide the parts outside the CDR3, is DGGITQSPKYLFRKEGQNVTLSCEQNLNHDAMYWYRQDPGQGLRLIYYSQIVNDFQKGDIAEGYSVSREKKESFPLTVTSAQKNPTAFYLCASSMTGRGDEKLFFGSGTQLSVL.

This clone was detected once. This chain joins TRBV5-1 and TRBJ2-5; D is possibly TRBD2 (6 bases). The CDR3 runs to 15 residues. Germline CDR1 is SGHRS and CDR2 is YFSETQ. Trimming shortened V by 0 bases and J by 1 base, and 10 bases separated the two germline ends. The CDR3 DNA is TGCGCCAGCAGCTTGGCGGGACTCGTCCAAGAGACCCAGTACTTC. This sequence encodes CASSLAGLVQETQYF. Variable domain in full (rest from reference TRBV5-1 and TRBJ2-5): KAGVTQTPRYLIKTRGQQVTLSCSPISGHRSVSWYQQTPGQGLQFLFEYFSETQRNKGNFPGRFSGRQFSNSRSEMNVSTLELGDSALYLCASSLAGLVQETQYFGPGTRLLVL.

The rearrangement joins TRBV5-1 to TRBJ2-1; 12 bases map to TRBD2. With V trimmed by 4 bases and J by 9 bases, 11 bases remained unmatched. Germline CDR1 reads SGHRS; CDR2 reads YFSETQ. The CDR3 consists of 16 residues. CDR3 DNA: TGCGCCAGCAGCCCGACTAGCGGGGGATCTGGGGGTGAGCAGTTCTTC. This gives the protein CASSPTSGGSGGEQFF. The complete variable domain, with remaining parts taken from reference TRBV5-1 and TRBJ2-1, reads KAGVTQTPRYLIKTRGQQVTLSCSPISGHRSVSWYQQTPGQGLQFLFEYFSETQRNKGNFPGRFSGRQFSNSRSEMNVSTLELGDSALYLCASSPTSGGSGGEQFFGPGTRLTVL.

The CDR3: CASSLTIASGNEQFF. The CDR3 DNA sequence: TGTGCCAGCAGCTTAACGATAGCGTCCGGGAATGAGCAGTTCTTC. The V call is TRBV7-3, the J call TRBJ2-1; D might be TRBD2 (5 bases). CDR1 is SGHTA and CDR2 is FQGTGA in the germline V gene. V was pared by 0 bases and J by 7 bases, with 13 bases between. CDR3 length: 15 amino acids.

This sequence joins TRBV29-1 and TRBJ1-1; D call uncertain. V was cut by 1 base and J by 7 bases, with 7 bases left in between. The CDR3 has 11 amino acids. Germline V lookup: CDR1 SQVTM, CDR2 ANQGSEA. The CDR3 DNA reads TGCAGCGTTGAAGGGCTGGGTGAAGCTTTCTTT. This encodes CSVEGLGEAFF.

The genes are TRBV6-1 and TRBJ1-2; no definite D call. Deletions cut 6 bases from V and 7 bases from J, with 9 bases between. The germline gives CDR1 MNHNS, CDR2 SASEGT. The length of the CDR3 is 11 residues. The CDR3 DNA reads TGTGCCAGCAGCTGGGGAAGTGGCTACACCTTC. Its translation: CASSWGSGYTF.

V gene TRBV7-2 combines with J gene TRBJ2-5, with D perhaps TRBD2 (6 bases). Germline lookup yields CDR1 SGHTA and CDR2 FQGNSA. The CDR3 is made up of 14 amino acids. Trimming cost V 1 base and J 2 bases, with 8 bases left between them. CDR3 region: CASSLGGGQETQYF. In DNA, the CDR3 is TGTGCCAGCAGCTTAGGAGGAGGGCAAGAGACCCAGTACTTC. The complete variable domain, with remaining parts taken from reference TRBV7-2 and TRBJ2-5, reads GAGVSQSPSNKVTEKGKDVELRCDPISGHTALYWYRQSLGQGLEFLIYFQGNSAPDKSGLPSDRFSAERTGGSVSTLTIQRTQQEDSAVYLCASSLGGGQETQYFGPGTRLLVL.

This rearrangement joins TRBV7-2 to TRBJ1-1; D ambiguous. The germline V gene encodes CDR1 SGHTA and CDR2 FQGNSA. V was pared by 7 bases and J by 3 bases, with 6 bases between. The CDR3 loop spans 11 amino acids. CDR3 loop: CASTLDTEAFF. The CDR3 DNA follows: TGTGCCAGCACCTTGGACACTGAAGCTTTCTTT.

The chain is built from TRBV7-2 and TRBJ1-1, with 11 nucleotides matching TRBD1. The CDR3 totals 17 residues. From germline, CDR1 is SGHTA and CDR2 FQGNSA. J lost 4 bases, V lost 0 bases, and 7 bases had no gene match. CDR3 in DNA: TGTGCCAGCAGCTTAGCTCCCGGACAGGGGGCAAGCACTGAAGCTTTCTTT. Residues: CASSLAPGQGASTEAFF.

The J gene is TRBJ1-1, the V gene TRBV2; the D is unclear. Germline CDR1 and CDR2: SNHLY and FYNNEI. CDR3 length: 11 amino acids. Trimming took off 7 bases at V and 8 bases at J, with 11 bases between the two ends. CDR3 loop: CASNAAGEAFF. The CDR3 coding sequence is TGTGCCAGCAACGCGGCCGGGGAAGCTTTCTTT.

The rearrangement joins TRBV4-2 to TRBJ2-3, with D perhaps TRBD1 or TRBD2 (5 bases each). Germline lookup yields CDR1 LGHNA and CDR2 YNFKEQ. V dropped 0 bases and J dropped 1 base, with 11 bases sitting between them. This CDR3 has 16 residues. The CDR3 DNA sequence: TGTGCCAGCAGCCAAGAGGCGAGGGGCCGCACAGATACGCAGTATTTT. Translating gives CASSQEARGRTDTQYF.

The chain links TRBV5-4 to TRBJ1-6, with 12 nucleotides matching TRBD1. V dropped 4 bases and J dropped 7; count of bases not matched to a gene: 6. The length of the CDR3 is 16 residues. In germline, CDR1 is SGHNT, CDR2 YYREEE (reference sequence). The CDR3 DNA sequence: TGTGCCAGCAGCCCGGGACAGGGGGCGTCGAATTCACCCCTCCACTTT. As protein: CASSPGQGASNSPLHF.

The rearrangement joins TRBV11-2 to TRBJ1-1; D not certain. The V gene's germline CDR1 is SGHAT and CDR2 FQNNGV. The CDR3 covers 13 residues. Between the trimmed V and J ends, which lost 3 bases and 1 base, there was a span of 6 bases. The CDR3 reads CASSLGRNTEAFF. The CDR3 DNA reads as TGTGCCAGCAGCTTGGGGAGGAACACTGAAGCTTTCTTT.

The chain links TRBV6-5 to TRBJ1-1; unclear D gene. The V end was cut by 7 bases, the J end by 1 base, with 13 bases between. The CDR3 has 14 residues. Germline loops: CDR1 MNHEY, CDR2 SVGAGI. This chain's CDR3 is CASTPDLTNTEAFF. As DNA, the CDR3 is TGTGCCAGCACCCCGGACCTTACGAACACTGAAGCTTTCTTT.

The chain recombines TRBV6-5 with TRBJ1-2, with TRBD1 identical over 9 bases. Germline-derived CDR1 and CDR2 are MNHEY and SVGAGI. The CDR3 sequence is 14 residues long. Trimming at V came to 5 bases and at J to 4 bases, leaving 5 bases not matched to a gene. The CDR3 sequence is CASSRTGVGYGYTF. The CDR3 DNA reads TGTGCCAGCAGTCGGACAGGGGTCGGCTATGGCTACACCTTC.

The genes are TRBV28 and TRBJ2-3; D is uncertain. The CDR3 is 14 amino acids. Germline CDR1 MDHEN, CDR2 SYDVKM. Trimming shortened V by 6 bases and J by 4 bases, and 14 bases separated the two germline ends. CDR3 bases: TGTGCCAGCAGGACCCCCAGTATCTCAGATACGCAGTATTTT. As protein: CASRTPSISDTQYF.

The rearrangement links TRBV4-1 to TRBJ2-5; 8 bases line up with TRBD2. Germline V lookup: CDR1 MGHRA, CDR2 YSYEKL. Trimming cost V 0 bases and J 1 base; bases outside gene matches: 4. The CDR3 has 16 residues. This CDR3 reads CASSQDPRGAQETQYF. DNA for the CDR3: TGCGCCAGCAGCCAAGATCCGCGGGGGGCCCAAGAGACCCAGTACTTC.